A selection of T cell receptor beta chains follows, all from one sample in a study of cytomegalovirus exposure and HLA in healthy donors. This table comes from immunoSEQ multiplex PCR, and its TCRdb copy is limited to in-frame clones, with some not included. The table includes around 180,000 clones, about 80% detected once. What was sequenced was PBMCs. The receptors shown here come from a man in his fifties or sixties in good health and CMV-seronegative. CDR3s leave out the opening cysteine and the closing phenylalanine or tryptophan. A D gene is named only where the DNA matches it firmly.

V,J,D,CDR3
TRBV30,TRBJ2-3,TRBD2,AWSALGTSGRSFSTDTQY
TRBV19,TRBJ1-5,.,ASSMEHLGGLGPQH
TRBV5-1,TRBJ2-2,TRBD2,ASSLEGLAQNTGELF
TRBV19,TRBJ1-2,.,ASSNREPYGYT
TRBV5-6,TRBJ2-3,.,ASSAQGRSDTQY
TRBV5-6,TRBJ1-6,.,ASRSRTVPNSPLH
TRBV5-4,TRBJ1-2,.,ATGGANYGYT
TRBV11-3,TRBJ2-7,.,ASSLDSGFDEQY
TRBV27,TRBJ2-2,.,ASSKQPTGLAGELF
TRBV5-4,TRBJ1-2,.,ASSLRVEGGGYT
TRBV4-1,TRBJ1-2,TRBD1,ASRQGGIGVYGYT
TRBV18,TRBJ1-1,.,ASSSLDKNTEAF
TRBV27,TRBJ2-5,TRBD2,ASRPLGLAGVRETQY
TRBV5-1,TRBJ1-2,.,ASSPTSGTWGGYT
TRBV6-5,TRBJ1-4,TRBD1,ASSTDRVGGKLF
TRBV5-4,TRBJ2-2,.,ASSLRRGNTGELF
TRBV4-2,TRBJ2-7,TRBD1,ASSLDRDYEQY
TRBV30,TRBJ2-2,TRBD2,AWSPRLAGGPGGELF
TRBV6-1,TRBJ1-2,.,ASSEVAERRGYT
TRBV7-9,TRBJ2-7,.,ASSSDGVAARYEQY
TRBV5-4,TRBJ2-2,TRBD1,ASRSGQGNAGELF
TRBV4-2,TRBJ2-7,.,ATLGQTYEQY
TRBV15,TRBJ1-4,.,ATSRLTGSYEKLF
TRBV5-1,TRBJ2-7,TRBD1,ASSSGTGLYEQY
TRBV29-1,TRBJ1-1,TRBD1,SVDNRGAQAF
TRBV4-2,TRBJ2-3,TRBD2,ASSQVTRTSDTDTQY
TRBV14,TRBJ2-5,.,ASSQRQAPGETQY
TRBV6-5,TRBJ2-5,TRBD1,ASSRDHRGRETQY
TRBV5-6,TRBJ1-4,.,ASSLIRANEKLF
TRBV7-2,TRBJ1-1,.,ASSFSLQVFEAF
TRBV28,.,TRBD1,ASSLSTGTPGEQY
TRBV28,TRBJ2-1,TRBD2,ASSPTSEYSYNEQF
TRBV7-9,TRBJ2-7,TRBD1,SSSLSTGGYEQY
TRBV6-1,TRBJ1-6,.,ASSRGRVSPLH
TRBV7-9,TRBJ1-6,TRBD1,ASSWDSLHSPLH
TRBV27,TRBJ2-1,TRBD2,ASSLFPSGSYSSSYNEQF
TRBV27,TRBJ2-2,TRBD1,ASRGQGDLKRTGELL
TRBV7-8,TRBJ2-2,.,ASSTSNTGELF
TRBV27,TRBJ2-7,.,ASRTMTSYEQY
TRBV2,TRBJ1-4,.,ASSENGQGNEKLF
TRBV29-1,TRBJ2-7,.,SARTGGSREQY
TRBV2,TRBJ1-2,.,ATPEGPPTYGYT
TRBV6-1,TRBJ1-6,.,ASSETGGRLLH
TRBV28,TRBJ1-1,.,ASSLTGLEAF
TRBV6-5,TRBJ1-1,.,ASSYRADMNTEAF
TRBV14,TRBJ1-4,.,ASSQSIDWVGEKLF
TRBV5-6,TRBJ1-3,.,ASSLIRGLNSGNTIY
TRBV7-9,TRBJ2-7,.,ASSLEVAEQY
TRBV30,TRBJ1-5,.,AWSVGAGQYSNQPQH
TRBV21-1,TRBJ1-5,.,ASSWYGGRLRYQPQH
TRBV10-3,TRBJ1-2,TRBD1,AISRDRGEGYT
TRBV6-5,TRBJ1-2,.,ASSPQGNYGYT
TRBV9,TRBJ2-7,TRBD2,ASSVGTRTSASSYEQY
TRBV9,TRBJ2-5,TRBD2,ASSPEPLGAGQETQY
TRBV27,TRBJ1-4,TRBD1,ASSRGITEFNEKLF
TRBV27,TRBJ2-1,.,ASRRLTGEGGGYNEQF
TRBV6-5,TRBJ1-5,TRBD1,ASSFGQGSNQPQH
TRBV30,TRBJ2-7,.,AWSVWGGSYEQY
TRBV28,TRBJ1-3,.,ASSEAGTSSGNTIY
TRBV10-3,TRBJ2-3,TRBD1,AIKRTGGTDTQY